These 24 T cell receptor beta chains were all obtained from the same sample, sequenced in a study of T cells in Graves' hyperthyroidism and ophthalmopathy. RNA transcripts provided the source from which TCR beta CDR3 regions were amplified. RT-PCR in the first round (using the HTBI primer set) targeted the TCR CDR3. From the multiplex PCR reads, TCRdb called clonotypes with MiXCR, one entry per CDR3 protein. Of about 610,000 distinct CDR3 sequences listed, approximately 44% were seen once; the top ten hold around 8%. Sequenced: peripheral blood or thyroid tissue (not recorded which). These receptors all stem from a woman between 18 and 29 years old with Graves' hyperthyroidism.

This clonotype was picked up many times. The chain uses TRBV20-1 and TRBJ1-2, with D uncertain. This CDR3 has 14 residues. Trimming removed 0 bases from V and 8 bases from J, with 16 bases in between. Germline CDR1 is DFQATT and CDR2 is SNEGSKA (reference sequence). CDR3 bases: TGCAGTGCTAGAGATACCGGAGTTCCCCGGGGCTACACCTTC. Its translation is CSARDTGVPRGYTF.

The chain carries TRBV4-3 and TRBJ2-2; TRBD2 matches at 12 bases. V lost 4 bases to trimming and J lost 4 bases; unmatched junction nucleotides: 10. The CDR3 has 18 amino acids. Germline lookup yields CDR1 LGHNA and CDR2 YSLEER. CDR3 DNA: TGCGCCAGCAGCCCCACCTTGACTAGCGGGAGTGTCACCGGGGAGCTGTTTTTT. Protein: CASSPTLTSGSVTGELFF.

CDR3 nucleotides: TGTGCCAGCAGTGAAGCGGACAGGGGGGCTGGCTACACCTTC. It translates to CASSEADRGAGYTF. This chain connects TRBV2 to TRBJ1-2; 10 bases are a match to TRBD1. The trim removed 0 bases at V and 7 bases at J, leaving 2 bases unmatched. The CDR3 is made up of 14 amino acids. Germline-derived CDR1 and CDR2 are SNHLY and FYNNEI.

The CDR3 nucleotides are TGCAGTGCTACTCGGGGGGACAGGGGATTTGTCACTGAAGCTTTCTTT. Translated, it gives CSATRGDRGFVTEAFF. The V gene is TRBV20-1, the J gene TRBJ1-1, with 10 bases matching TRBD1. J gave up 4 bases and V 4 bases, and 12 bases lay outside the gene matches. The CDR3 totals 16 residues. The germline V gene has CDR1 DFQATT and CDR2 SNEGSKA (reference sequence).

The V call is TRBV15, the J call TRBJ1-1, with 8 bases matching TRBD1. In germline, CDR1 is LNHNV, CDR2 YYDKDF (reference sequence). This CDR3 region has 13 residues. V lost 8 bases and J lost 5; bases outside the gene matches: 7. CDR3 protein: CATGQGGKTEAFF. The CDR3 bases are TGTGCCACCGGACAGGGAGGGAAGACTGAAGCTTTCTTT.

At least ten counts were recorded for this clonotype. This rearrangement joins TRBV27 to TRBJ1-2; D not certain. The CDR3 is made up of 13 amino acids. Per the germline V gene, CDR1 is MNHEY and CDR2 is SMNVEV (reference sequence). Trimming removed 1 base from V and 4 bases from J, with 7 bases in between. In DNA form, the CDR3 reads TGTGCCAGCAGTTTATACAGCTCCTATGGCTACACCTTC. Translation gives CASSLYSSYGYTF.

The count of this clonotype is one. Possible read error: a much larger clone is one base away. V usage is TRBV20-1 and J usage is TRBJ1-1, with D perhaps matching TRBD1 (6 bases). CDR1 is DFQATT and CDR2 is SNEGSKA in the germline V gene (reference sequence). This CDR3 is built from 17 residues. The V end lost 3 bases, the J end lost 3 bases, and 23 bases lay between the germline ends. CDR3 coding DNA: TGCAGTGCTAGGGTTCCTCTAGGGGGACAAGGGGACACTGAAGCTTTCTTT. As protein: CSARVPLGGQGDTEAFF.

The J gene is TRBJ2-7, the V gene TRBV29-1; 9 nucleotides match TRBD1. In germline, CDR1 is SQVTM, CDR2 ANQGSEA. Trimming took 5 bases from V and 3 from J; bases not matched to a gene: 8. CDR3 size: 14 residues. The CDR3 reads CSVTTGTGSYEQYF. CDR3 sequence (DNA): TGCAGCGTTACTACCGGGACAGGGAGCTACGAGCAGTACTTC.

This clonotype was counted at least ten times. This chain uses TRBV19 with TRBJ2-5; D is undetermined. In germline, CDR1 is LNHDA, CDR2 SQIVND (reference sequence). Trimming stripped 3 bases from V and 4 bases from J, with 15 bases between. CDR3 length equals 15 residues. For the CDR3, the DNA is TGTGCCAGTAGTATGTTAGGTGACTCGACAGAGACCCAGTACTTC. Translated: CASSMLGDSTETQYF.

This chain links TRBV29-1 with TRBJ1-2; D is unresolved. This CDR3 spans 11 amino acids. Germline CDR1 is SQVTM and CDR2 is ANQGSEA. Between the trimmed V and J ends, which lost 5 bases and 12 bases, there was a span of 16 bases. This chain's CDR3 is CSVQKGQGNTF. As DNA, the CDR3 is TGCAGCGTTCAGAAAGGGCAAGGAAACACCTTC.

The genes are TRBV6-5 and TRBJ2-5; D possibly corresponds to TRBD1 (5 bases). This CDR3 has 15 amino acids. V lost 4 bases, J lost 5 bases, and 17 bases lay in between. Germline CDR1 MNHEY, CDR2 SVGAGI. The CDR3 DNA reads TGTGCCAGCAGTTTGGGATCAGGGAACCTCGAGACCCAGTACTTC. Amino acids: CASSLGSGNLETQYF.

This rearrangement joins TRBV30 to TRBJ1-5; no clear D gene. Trimming pared 3 bases from V and 0 bases from J, leaving 15 bases between. Per the germline V gene, CDR1 is GTSNPN and CDR2 is SVGIG (reference sequence). The CDR3 extends over 16 amino acids. The CDR3 sequence is CAWRAGEGFSNQPQHF. DNA of the CDR3: TGTGCCTGGAGGGCCGGGGAAGGTTTTAGCAATCAGCCCCAGCATTTT.

With regard to this clonotype: One end of the junction fails to match germline, which may point to a read error. This CDR3 reads CAGSLSEGSGYTF. In nucleotides, the CDR3 is TGTGCCGGCAGTTTATCGGAGGGTTCTGGCTACACCTTC. The chain couples TRBV27 to TRBJ1-2; D not certain. CDR1 is MNHEY, CDR2 SMNVEV, per germline (reference sequence). There are 13 residues in the CDR3.

The chain uses TRBV27 and TRBJ1-2; maybe TRBD1 (6 bases). The CDR3 sequence is 13 residues long. The germline V and J ends were trimmed by 2 bases and 8 bases, with 12 bases remaining between them. Germline lookup yields CDR1 MNHEY and CDR2 SMNVEV (reference sequence). The CDR3 here is CASSLAQGRGYTF. The CDR3 bases are TGTGCCAGCAGTTTAGCACAGGGCAGGGGCTACACCTTC.

This chain links TRBV20-1 with TRBJ1-2; TRBD1 might be the D (5 bases). Deletions cut 0 bases from V and 2 bases from J, with 16 bases between. There are 16 residues in the CDR3. Germline V gene sequence: CDR1 DFQATT, CDR2 SNEGSKA (reference sequence). CDR3 sequence reads: CSARDPLSGANYGYTF. In DNA form, the CDR3 reads TGCAGTGCTAGAGACCCGTTGTCCGGGGCCAACTATGGCTACACCTTC.

The chain recombines TRBV5-5 with TRBJ2-2, with unresolved D. V dropped 6 bases and J dropped 8 bases, with 11 bases sitting between them. The CDR3 has 12 amino acids. Germline assignment: CDR1 SGHKS and CDR2 YYEKEE (reference sequence). As DNA, the CDR3 is TGTGCCAGCACCGCACGTGCAGGGGAGCTGTTTTTT. This translates into CASTARAGELFF.

The gene calls are TRBV10-3 and TRBJ2-5, with D possibly matching TRBD2 (6 bases). This CDR3 is 16 amino acids long. V lost 3 bases and J 2 bases, leaving 16 bases between the germline ends. CDR1 is ENHRY and CDR2 is SYGVKD in the germline V gene. This CDR3 reads CAISDPAIGSQETQYF. The CDR3 coding sequence is TGTGCCATCAGTGACCCTGCTATCGGGAGTCAAGAGACCCAGTACTTC.

This clonotype occurred once. V usage is TRBV7-9 and J usage is TRBJ1-4, with 10 bases matching TRBD1. CDR1 and CDR2 from the germline V gene are SEHNR and FQNEAQ (reference sequence). J was trimmed by 0 bases and V by 4 bases; bases with no gene match: 8. This CDR3 has 18 amino acids. As DNA, the CDR3 is TGTGCCAGCAGCTCTAGGGCCGGGACAGGGGCAACTAATGAAAAACTGTTTTTT. Amino acids: CASSSRAGTGATNEKLFF.

In this sample, this clonotype turned up many times. The chain carries TRBV7-8 and TRBJ1-1; D call uncertain. Germline CDR1 SGHVS, CDR2 FQNEAQ. The CDR3 totals 14 residues. V lost 3 bases and J lost 1, with 9 bases in between. CDR3: CASSFTPWNTEAFF. The CDR3 coding sequence is TGTGCCAGCAGCTTTACACCTTGGAACACTGAAGCTTTCTTT. The full variable domain, its missing parts supplied by reference TRBV7-8 and TRBJ1-1, is GAGVSQSPRYKVAKRGQDVALRCDPISGHVSLFWYQQALGQGPEFLTYFQNEAQLDKSGLPSDRFFAERPEGSVSTLKIQRTQQEDSAVYLCASSFTPWNTEAFFGQGTRLTVV.

This clonotype was counted only a few times. The chain has TRBV24-1 and TRBJ2-2; D is unclear. The length of the CDR3 is 11 residues. Germline CDR1 and CDR2: KGHDR and SFDVKD. Between the trimmed V and J ends, which lost 3 bases and 6 bases, there was a span of 1 base. CDR3 in amino acids: CATSDAGELFF. The CDR3 DNA reads TGTGCCACCAGTGATGCCGGGGAGCTGTTTTTT.

Notes on this clonotype: A single base separates this from a much larger clone, so it may be a read error. The chain has TRBV6-5 and TRBJ2-7; 8 bases align to TRBD1. The V gene end was trimmed by 2 bases and the J gene end by 4 bases; junction bases not matched to a gene: 7. Germline values: CDR1 MNHEY, CDR2 SVGAGI. This CDR3 has 15 residues. CDR3 bases: TGTGCCAGCAGTTACACGGGACAGGAACCATACGAGCAGTACTTC. It encodes CASSYTGQEPYEQYF.

The genes are TRBV20-1 and TRBJ1-5; D is unresolved. Trimming removed 3 bases at V and 9 bases at J, with 15 bases between. This CDR3 has 13 residues. Germline V lookup: CDR1 DFQATT, CDR2 SNEGSKA (reference sequence). CDR3 residues: CSASRLAGGPQHF. The CDR3 DNA sequence: TGCAGTGCTAGCCGACTAGCGGGAGGGCCCCAGCATTTT.

A remark on this clonotype: Given a much more abundant clone one base away, this may be a read error. The CDR3 end shows no conserved phenylalanine or tryptophan, and so a read error is likely. The rearrangement links TRBV2 to TRBJ2-7; 13 bases fit TRBD2. This CDR3 has 14 amino acids. The V segment lost 6 bases and the J segment 5 bases; nucleotides outside the gene matches: 4. In germline, CDR1 is SNHLY, CDR2 FYNNEI. The CDR3 reads CASSRTSGSNEQYL. Written as DNA, the CDR3 is TGTGCCAGCAGCAGGACTAGCGGGAGCAACGAGCAGTACCTC.

V is TRBV24-1 and J is TRBJ2-3, with TRBD2 matching 9 bases. V shed 7 bases, J shed 2 bases, and the junction held 12 bases outside the gene matches. There are 17 residues in the CDR3. CDR1 KGHDR and CDR2 SFDVKD come from the germline V gene. CDR3 sequence (DNA): TGTGCCACCAGGAGCGGGAGGATACATTCATTCACAGATACGCAGTATTTT. As protein: CATRSGRIHSFTDTQYF.